This T cell receptor (beta chain) originates from a study of Ad26.COV2.S vaccination and SARS-CoV-2 variants. Study in general: The authors gave Ad26.COV2.S intramuscularly, either once or twice 56 days apart. Study observations and caveats: Researchers cautioned that TCR breadth and depth analyses may have underestimated total T cell responses.

Treatment meaning: some 20 received Ad26.COV2.S at low or high dose, single or two shots; 5 received placebo; per-sample allocation not given. Day 63 after the first vaccine or placebo injection was the time point for sampling. Boston supplied an adult donor aged 18-55 years. Expression of Wuhan-strain SARS-CoV-2 spike came from the Ad26 vector that formed the vaccine. Profiled with immunoSEQ multiplex PCR; TCRdb holds only in-frame clones, not every one. The sample records 350,000 to 500,000 clones, 88% being singletons. From germline, CDR1 is SQVTM and CDR2 ANQGSEA. The CDR3 totals 15 residues. The junction had 2 bases not matched to a gene; V was cut back by 4 bases and J by 0 bases. Concerning this clone: Its target is not known.

The receptor was derived from a person aged 18-60 years who received the Ad26.COV2.S COVID-19 vaccine or a placebo. The rearrangement joins TRBV29-1 to TRBJ2-3; 12 bases agree with TRBD2. The starting material was peripheral blood, obtained in a trial of Ad26.COV2.S vaccine versus placebo. CDR3 loop: CSVALAGGSTDTQYF. In nucleotides, the CDR3 is TGCAGCGTTGCGCTAGCGGGGGGGAGCACAGATACGCAGTATTTT.